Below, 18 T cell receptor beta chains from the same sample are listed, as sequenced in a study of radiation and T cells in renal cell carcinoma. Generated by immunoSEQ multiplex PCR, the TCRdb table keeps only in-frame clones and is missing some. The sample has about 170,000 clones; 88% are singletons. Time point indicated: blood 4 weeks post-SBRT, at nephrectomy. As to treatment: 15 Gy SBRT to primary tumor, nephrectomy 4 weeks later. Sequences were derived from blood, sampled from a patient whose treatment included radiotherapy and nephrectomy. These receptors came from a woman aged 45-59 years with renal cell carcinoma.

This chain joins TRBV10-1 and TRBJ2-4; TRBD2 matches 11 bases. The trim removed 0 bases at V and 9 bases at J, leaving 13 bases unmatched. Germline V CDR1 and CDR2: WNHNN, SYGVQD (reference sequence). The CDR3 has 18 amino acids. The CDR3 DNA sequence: TGCGCCAGCAGTGAGTCGACTCGGCTAGCGGGGGGCTGGGGCATTCAGTACTTC. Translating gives CASSESTRLAGGWGIQYF.

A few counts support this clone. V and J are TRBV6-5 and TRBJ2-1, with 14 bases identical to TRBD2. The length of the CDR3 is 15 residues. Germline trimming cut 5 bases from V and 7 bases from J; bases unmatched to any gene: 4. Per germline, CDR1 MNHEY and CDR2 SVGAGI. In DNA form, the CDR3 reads TGTGCCAGCAGTAGGGGACTAGCGGGGGCGAATGAGCAGTTCTTC. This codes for CASSRGLAGANEQFF.

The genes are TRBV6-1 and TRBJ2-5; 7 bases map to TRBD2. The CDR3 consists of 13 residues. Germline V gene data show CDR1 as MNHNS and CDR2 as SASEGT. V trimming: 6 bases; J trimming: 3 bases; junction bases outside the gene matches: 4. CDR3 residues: CASRNGGEETQYF. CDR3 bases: TGTGCCAGCAGAAATGGGGGGGAAGAGACCCAGTACTTC.

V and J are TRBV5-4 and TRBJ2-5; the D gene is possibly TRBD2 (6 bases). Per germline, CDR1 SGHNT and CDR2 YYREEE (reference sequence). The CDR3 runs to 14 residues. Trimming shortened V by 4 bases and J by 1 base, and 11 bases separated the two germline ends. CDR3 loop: CASSKPGLQETQYF. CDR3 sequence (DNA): TGTGCCAGCAGCAAGCCGGGACTCCAAGAGACCCAGTACTTC.

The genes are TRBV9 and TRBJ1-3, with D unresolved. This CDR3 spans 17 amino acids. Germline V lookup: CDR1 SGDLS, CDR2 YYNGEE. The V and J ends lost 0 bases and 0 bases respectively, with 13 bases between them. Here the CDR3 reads CASSVVAGVLSGNTIYF. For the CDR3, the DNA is TGTGCCAGCAGCGTAGTGGCAGGAGTACTCTCTGGAAACACCATATATTTT.

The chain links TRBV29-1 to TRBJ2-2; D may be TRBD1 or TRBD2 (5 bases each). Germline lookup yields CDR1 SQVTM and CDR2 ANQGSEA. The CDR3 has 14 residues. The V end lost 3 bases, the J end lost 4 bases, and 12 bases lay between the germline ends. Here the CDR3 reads CSVDRGAPTGELFF. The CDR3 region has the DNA TGCAGCGTTGATCGAGGGGCCCCCACCGGGGAGCTGTTTTTT.

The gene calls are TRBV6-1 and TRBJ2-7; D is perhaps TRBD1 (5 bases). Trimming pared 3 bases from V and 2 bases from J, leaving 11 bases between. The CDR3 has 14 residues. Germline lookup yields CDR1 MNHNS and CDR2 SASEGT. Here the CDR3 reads CASSEFTGTYEQYF. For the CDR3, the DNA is TGTGCCAGCAGTGAGTTTACAGGCACCTACGAGCAGTACTTC.

In DNA form, the CDR3 reads TGTGCCAGCAGGCCCCCAGGGACCTCTGGAAACACCATATATTTT. It translates to CASRPPGTSGNTIYF. The chain has TRBV6-5 and TRBJ1-3; tentatively, D is TRBD1 (5 bases). CDR1 and CDR2 (germline): MNHEY, SVGAGI. CDR3 size: 15 residues. With 6 bases removed from V and 0 bases from J, the gap between germline ends came to 12 bases.

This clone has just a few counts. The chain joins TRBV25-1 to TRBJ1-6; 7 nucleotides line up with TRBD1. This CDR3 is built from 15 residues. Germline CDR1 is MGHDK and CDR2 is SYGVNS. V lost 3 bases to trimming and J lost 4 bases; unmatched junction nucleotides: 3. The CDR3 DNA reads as TGTGCCAGCAGTGATACGGGACAGTATAATTCACCCCTCCACTTT. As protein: CASSDTGQYNSPLHF.

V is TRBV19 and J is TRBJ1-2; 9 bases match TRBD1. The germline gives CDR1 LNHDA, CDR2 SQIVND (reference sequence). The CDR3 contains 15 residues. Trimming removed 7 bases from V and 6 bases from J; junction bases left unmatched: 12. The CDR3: CASKPTTGTGNGYTF. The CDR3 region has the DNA TGTGCCAGTAAGCCAACGACCGGGACAGGGAATGGCTACACCTTC.

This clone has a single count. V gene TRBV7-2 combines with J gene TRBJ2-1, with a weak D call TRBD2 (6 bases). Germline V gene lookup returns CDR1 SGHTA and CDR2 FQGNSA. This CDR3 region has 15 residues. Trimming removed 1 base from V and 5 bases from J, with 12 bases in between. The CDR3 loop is CASSLGLASHNEQFF. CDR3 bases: TGTGCCAGCAGCTTAGGGCTAGCGAGTCACAATGAGCAGTTCTTC.

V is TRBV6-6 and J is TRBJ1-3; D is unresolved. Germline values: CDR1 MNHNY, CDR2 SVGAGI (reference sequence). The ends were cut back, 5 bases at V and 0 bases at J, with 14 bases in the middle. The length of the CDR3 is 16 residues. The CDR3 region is CASSKVRDNSGNTIYF. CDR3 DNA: TGTGCCAGCAGTAAGGTCCGAGACAACTCTGGAAACACCATATATTTT.

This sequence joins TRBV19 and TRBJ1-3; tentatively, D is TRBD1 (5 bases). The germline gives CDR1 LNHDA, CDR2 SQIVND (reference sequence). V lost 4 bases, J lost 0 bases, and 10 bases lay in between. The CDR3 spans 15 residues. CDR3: CASSTDSSSGNTIYF. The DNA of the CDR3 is TGTGCCAGTAGTACCGACAGCTCCTCTGGAAACACCATATATTTT.

CDR3 in amino acids: CASSKRQANEKLFF. In DNA form, the CDR3 reads TGTGCCAGTAGTAAGAGGCAGGCTAATGAAAAACTGTTTTTT. The rearrangement uses TRBV19 and TRBJ1-4, with no clear D. With 4 bases removed from V and 3 bases from J, the gap between germline ends came to 9 bases. Germline V CDR1 and CDR2: LNHDA, SQIVND (reference sequence). The CDR3 has 14 residues.

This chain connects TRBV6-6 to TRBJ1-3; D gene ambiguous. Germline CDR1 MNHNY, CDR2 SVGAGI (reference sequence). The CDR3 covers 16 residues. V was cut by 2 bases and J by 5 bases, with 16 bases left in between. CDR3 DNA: TGTGCCAGCAGTTACGCCCTCGTGGAATCCAGAAACACCATATATTTT. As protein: CASSYALVESRNTIYF.

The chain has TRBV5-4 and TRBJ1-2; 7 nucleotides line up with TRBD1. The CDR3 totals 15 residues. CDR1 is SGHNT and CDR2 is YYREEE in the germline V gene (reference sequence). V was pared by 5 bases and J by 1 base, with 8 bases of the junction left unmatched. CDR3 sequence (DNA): TGTGCCAGCAGGCCTTGGACAGGCATTAACTATGGCTACACCTTC. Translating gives CASRPWTGINYGYTF.

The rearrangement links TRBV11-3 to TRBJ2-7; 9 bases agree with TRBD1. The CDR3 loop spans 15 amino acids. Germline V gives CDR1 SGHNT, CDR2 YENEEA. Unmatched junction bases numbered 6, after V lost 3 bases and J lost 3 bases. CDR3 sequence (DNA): TGTGCCAGCAGCTTGGGACAGGGAACTATCTACGAGCAGTACTTC. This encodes CASSLGQGTIYEQYF.

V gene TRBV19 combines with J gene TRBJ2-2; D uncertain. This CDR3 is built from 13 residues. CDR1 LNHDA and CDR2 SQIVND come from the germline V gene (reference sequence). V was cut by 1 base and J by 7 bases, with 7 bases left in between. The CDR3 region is CASSIVPGGELFF. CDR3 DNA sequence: TGTGCCAGTAGTATAGTGCCGGGCGGGGAGCTGTTTTTT.